This TCR beta chain was recorded in a study of Ad26.COV2.S vaccination and SARS-CoV-2 variants (dated by TCRdb to about 2021). Study-wide context: Donors in the vaccine arm were drawn from COV1001, a multicentre, randomized, double-blind, placebo-controlled phase I-IIa trial testing Ad26.COV2.S in healthy adults. Ad26.COV2.S was administered intramuscularly at a dose of 5x10^10 or 1x10^11 viral particles, either as one shot or as two shots given 56 days apart. The specificity and breadth of SARS-CoV-2-reactive T cell receptors after Ad26.COV2.S vaccination were assessed by TCRbeta repertoire sequencing. A total of around 32 samples were included in the TCR-sequenced set, comprising roughly 19 Ad26.COV2.S vaccine recipients, 5 placebo recipients and 8 SARS-CoV-2 convalescent individuals. Participants in the trial were split at random into five groups of five each, receiving low-dose or high-dose Ad26.COV2.S once or twice, or else placebo on both occasions. Investigators did not know the trial group allocation while performing experiments and assessing outcomes. Paper-wide results and their limitations: Comparable non-spike TCR breadth was observed between vaccine and placebo recipients, consistent with only spike being contained in the vaccine. Compared with placebo recipients, Ad26.COV2.S recipients showed higher spike-specific TCR breadth (P = 0.0014). The study lacked the statistical power to compare responses across vaccine doses or regimens. The authors noted that the TCR breadth and depth analyses may have underestimated total T cell responses. After vaccination, spike-specific CD8+ and CD4+ T cell responses were reported to show substantial breadth.

The treatment or condition label, as the study defines it: some 20 received Ad26.COV2.S at low or high dose, single or two shots; several received placebo; per-sample allocation not given. Repertoires of vaccine and placebo recipients were sequenced from samples taken on day 63 after the first injection. In Cohort 1b, about two dozen adults aged 18-55 years were enrolled at a single site in Boston, USA, between 29 July and 7 August 2020. Ad26.COV2.S was a replication-incompetent adenovirus type 26 vector expressing a prefusion-stabilized SARS-CoV-2 spike protein from the original Wuhan strain. TCRbeta CDR3 regions were sequenced with the immunoSEQ Assay. After extraction, genomic DNA underwent amplification by bias-controlled multiplex PCR, followed by high-throughput sequencing. Under the source paper's analysis protocol: To quantify the absolute abundance of each unique TCRbeta CDR3 region, sequences were collapsed and filtered. Usable DNA was measured by amplifying reference genes present in all nucleated cells, and TCRbeta template counts were normalized to that usable DNA to estimate T cell fraction. Repertoire TCRs were annotated as SARS-CoV-2-specific by exact matching of V gene, CDR3 amino acid sequence and J gene to a known reactive TCR set. The reference SARS-CoV-2 TCR set came from MIRA and was filtered for enrichment in COVID-19-positive ImmuneCODE repertoires, removing public or cross-reactive TCRs. Based on the MIRA antigens, annotated TCRs were further analysed at the level of specific ORF or position within ORF. Depth was the summed frequency of annotated unique rearrangements, while breadth was defined as annotated unique rearrangements over total unique productive rearrangements. Group comparisons of TCR breadth used two-sided Wilcoxon rank-sum tests. TCRdb stores this immuneACCESS table with in-frame sequences only. Part of the clones is absent; in the studies checked, under half of the shortfall reflects unresolved V genes, and no reason is known for the rest. V and J calls and clone size come straight from that table; D and trimming were deduced from the DNA. The table for this sample lists some 500,000 clones; nearly 90% of them were counted only once. The ten largest clones capture over 2.5% of the sample.

Points on this clone: Its antigen is currently not known. Per-base qualities were not stored, and no clone one base away is much larger.

Counted from cysteine to phenylalanine, this CDR3 has 14 amino acids. Only the CDR3 DNA stays, 42 bases, in frame from base 1. Trimming takes 0 bases from V and 5 bases from J, and the germline ends sit 11 bases apart. As encoded in the germline V gene, CDR1 is SGHRS while CDR2 is YFSETQ. The chain is encoded by TRBV5-1 joined to TRBJ2-5, with no D gene named confidently. This sample comprised peripheral blood, obtained in a trial of Ad26.COV2.S vaccine versus placebo. This TCR came from a person between 18 and 60 years old who received the Ad26.COV2.S COVID-19 vaccine or a placebo. The sequence in DNA is TGCGCCAGCAGCTTGGCCAAGCCATCGGAGACCCAGTACTTC. The resulting protein is CASSLAKPSETQYF. Extended through the reference TRBV5-1 and TRBJ2-5 proteins, this CDR3 yields the full variable domain: KAGVTQTPRYLIKTRGQQVTLSCSPISGHRSVSWYQQTPGQGLQFLFEYFSETQRNKGNFPGRFSGRQFSNSRSEMNVSTLELGDSALYLCASSLAKPSETQYFGPGTRLLVL.